These 20 T cell receptor beta chains share one sample of origin, sequenced in a study of siplizumab effects on memory and regulatory T cells. Some clones are missing from TCRdb's copy, which holds only in-frame ones; the method was immunoSEQ multiplex PCR. Of approximately 110,000 clones in the sample, 90% to 95% are singletons; the top ten hold around 0.73%. Sequencing was carried out using Tregs sorted from blood. The receptor source for this set is a human donor in good health.

This clone was observed a few times. J is TRBJ1-2 and V is TRBV28, with D possibly TRBD1 on 5 matching bases. The CDR3 is made up of 15 amino acids. The germline gives CDR1 MDHEN, CDR2 SYDVKM. Trimming removed 8 bases at V and 6 bases at J, with 22 bases between. CDR3 coding DNA: TGTGCCAGCCGGGGGGGACCTCTACCAAGGGATGGCTACACCTTC. Protein: CASRGGPLPRDGYTF.

The sample holds a few counts of this clone. The chain couples TRBV5-4 to TRBJ1-5; possible D gene TRBD1, 6 bases. The length of the CDR3 is 14 residues. Germline values: CDR1 SGHNT, CDR2 YYREEE (reference sequence). V was shortened by 3 bases and J by 7 bases, with 14 bases between the two germline ends. The DNA for the CDR3 is TGTGCCAGCAGCTGGGGAGGGGGGAGCCAGCCCCAGCATTTT. This sequence encodes CASSWGGGSQPQHF.

V and J are TRBV10-3 and TRBJ2-1; 12 positions match TRBD2. The length of the CDR3 is 16 residues. The germline V gene encodes CDR1 ENHRY and CDR2 SYGVKD. V dropped 5 bases and J dropped 1; count of bases not matched to a gene: 3. This CDR3 reads CAISSSGGASYNEQFF. CDR3 coding DNA: TGTGCCATCAGTTCTAGCGGGGGGGCATCCTACAATGAGCAGTTCTTC.

The chain links TRBV11-2 to TRBJ2-5, with D maybe TRBD1 (5 bases). CDR1 SGHAT and CDR2 FQNNGV come from the germline V gene. The CDR3 is 13 amino acids. Between the trimmed V and J ends, which lost 5 bases and 2 bases, there was a span of 9 bases. This CDR3 reads CASSPQGQETQYF. In DNA form, the CDR3 reads TGTGCCAGCAGCCCCCAGGGTCAAGAGACCCAGTACTTC.

J is TRBJ1-6 and V is TRBV10-3; 9 nucleotides match TRBD1. The J segment lost 10 bases and the V segment lost 0 bases, leaving 4 bases of the junction unmatched. Germline V lookup: CDR1 ENHRY, CDR2 SYGVKD. The CDR3 consists of 15 residues. The CDR3 nucleotides read TGTGCCATCAGTGAGTCGGGACAGGGTTTGTCACCCCTCCACTTT. The encoded protein is CAISESGQGLSPLHF.

The CDR3 DNA follows: TGTGCCAGCAGCCAAAGGGGGACAGGGTTTGACGAGCAGTACTTC. It codes for CASSQRGTGFDEQYF. The chain recombines TRBV9 with TRBJ2-7, with 9 bases identical to TRBD1. The ends lost 4 bases at V and 5 bases at J; junction bases unmatched: 10. There are 15 residues in the CDR3. CDR1 and CDR2 from the germline V gene are SGDLS and YYNGEE. Filled out from reference TRBV9 and TRBJ2-7, the complete variable domain reads DSGVTQTPKHLITATGQRVTLRCSPRSGDLSVYWYQQSLDQGLQFLIQYYNGEERAKGNILERFSAQQFPDLHSELNLSSLELGDSALYFCASSQRGTGFDEQYFGPGTRLTVT.

The chain links TRBV27 to TRBJ2-1; 10 bases align to TRBD2. CDR3 size: 15 residues. Trimming removed 9 bases from V and 5 bases from J; junction bases left unmatched: 10. CDR1 and CDR2 (germline): MNHEY, SMNVEV (reference sequence). Here the CDR3 reads CASTRGLASDNEQFF. DNA for the CDR3: TGTGCCAGTACTCGGGGACTAGCGAGTGACAATGAGCAGTTCTTC.

Worth noting for this clone: Different DNA sequences within this sample yield the same CDR3. The rearrangement joins TRBV14 to TRBJ1-5; D uncertain. Germline values: CDR1 SGHDN, CDR2 FVKESK. CDR3 length: 13 residues. The germline V and J ends were trimmed by 1 base and 5 bases, with 6 bases remaining between them. The CDR3 region is CASSQGGYQPQHF. In DNA form, the CDR3 reads TGTGCCAGCAGCCAAGGAGGTTATCAGCCCCAGCATTTT.

V is TRBV7-9 and J is TRBJ2-3; D is ambiguous. Per the germline V gene, CDR1 is SEHNR and CDR2 is FQNEAQ (reference sequence). CDR3 length: 13 amino acids. Trimming removed 6 bases from V and 5 bases from J, with 12 bases in between. CDR3: CASSPIGGDTQYF. The CDR3 DNA sequence: TGTGCCAGCAGTCCCATCGGCGGAGATACGCAGTATTTT.

The chain has TRBV9 and TRBJ2-2; no clear D gene. This CDR3 is 13 amino acids long. V was pared by 0 bases and J by 6 bases, with 6 bases between. Germline V gives CDR1 SGDLS, CDR2 YYNGEE. The CDR3 here is CASSVATPGELFF. Written as DNA, the CDR3 is TGTGCCAGCAGCGTAGCTACGCCCGGGGAGCTGTTTTTT.

The V call is TRBV27, the J call TRBJ1-2, with D tentatively TRBD1 (5 bases). Trimming cost V 2 bases and J 4 bases, with 11 bases left between them. From germline, CDR1 is MNHEY and CDR2 SMNVEV (reference sequence). The CDR3 length is 14 residues. The CDR3 DNA sequence: TGTGCCAGCAGTTTAACCCCAGGGACCTATGGCTACACCTTC. Residues: CASSLTPGTYGYTF.

This sequence joins TRBV7-2 and TRBJ2-1, with D hard to call. The CDR3 sequence is 11 residues long. CDR1 is SGHTA and CDR2 is FQGNSA in the germline V gene. V gave up 5 bases and J gave up 4 bases, with 3 bases separating them. The CDR3 sequence: CASSGYNEQFF. The DNA of the CDR3 is TGTGCCAGCAGCGGGTACAATGAGCAGTTCTTC.

J is TRBJ2-6 and V is TRBV5-1, with unresolved D. Trimming took off 0 bases at V and 0 bases at J, with 7 bases between the two ends. Germline V gene lookup returns CDR1 SGHRS and CDR2 YFSETQ. The CDR3 runs to 16 residues. The CDR3 nucleotides are TGCGCCAGCAGCTTGGGGCAGTACTCTGGGGCCAACGTCCTGACTTTC. Translating it yields CASSLGQYSGANVLTF.

V is TRBV4-1 and J is TRBJ2-1; 13 positions match TRBD2. CDR1 MGHRA and CDR2 YSYEKL come from the germline V gene. Losses at the gene ends were 1 base for V and 6 bases for J; bases not matched to a gene: 3. The CDR3 totals 16 residues. CDR3: CASSQVGLAGRNEQFF. CDR3 DNA sequence: TGCGCCAGCAGCCAAGTGGGACTAGCGGGACGCAATGAGCAGTTCTTC.

The chain has TRBV5-8 and TRBJ2-1; D is perhaps TRBD1 or TRBD2 (5 bases each). The CDR3 consists of 15 residues. Trimming removed 4 bases from V and 3 bases from J, with 14 bases in between. Germline-derived CDR1 and CDR2 are SGHTS and YDEGEE. CDR3 bases: TGTGCCAGCAGCGGGGCCGGGGTTCGCTACAATGAGCAGTTCTTC. Amino acid sequence: CASSGAGVRYNEQFF. Full variable domain (missing parts from reference TRBV5-8 and TRBJ2-1): EAGVTQSPTHLIKTRGQQATLRCSPISGHTSVYWYQQALGLGLQFLLWYDEGEERNRGNFPPRFSGRQFPNYSSELNVNALELEDSALYLCASSGAGVRYNEQFFGPGTRLTVL.

The rearrangement links TRBV12-5 to TRBJ1-1; 7 bases align to TRBD1. The V gene end was trimmed by 4 bases and the J gene end by 4 bases; junction bases not matched to a gene: 9. This CDR3 has 15 residues. Germline CDR1 and CDR2: LGHNT and FRNRAP. CDR3: CASGSSQGGLTEAFF. CDR3 DNA sequence: TGTGCTAGTGGTTCTTCCCAAGGGGGCCTCACTGAAGCTTTCTTT.

The chain couples TRBV2 to TRBJ1-2; D might be TRBD1 (5 bases). Germline CDR1 SNHLY, CDR2 FYNNEI. The V end lost 1 base, the J end lost 8 bases, and 14 bases lay between the germline ends. CDR3 length: 14 residues. The CDR3 coding sequence is TGTGCCAGCAGTGAAGGGGGTACAGGAACCGGCTACACCTTC. Translated: CASSEGGTGTGYTF.

Only one count was recorded for this clone. The chain recombines TRBV18 with TRBJ1-1; no clear D. V was shortened by 2 bases and J by 4 bases, with 11 bases between the two germline ends. The CDR3 sequence is 14 residues long. Germline values: CDR1 KGHSH, CDR2 LQKENI. This CDR3 is CASSPYTGFTEAFF. The CDR3 bases are TGTGCCAGCTCACCATATACGGGCTTCACTGAAGCTTTCTTT.

This chain uses TRBV4-1 with TRBJ1-1; D is possibly TRBD1 (5 bases). Germline CDR1 reads MGHRA; CDR2 reads YSYEKL. Deletions cut 4 bases from V and 3 bases from J, with 12 bases between. This CDR3 has 14 residues. CDR3 in DNA: TGCGCCAGCAGCCGGGGGGTAAGGGACACTGAAGCTTTCTTT. Residues: CASSRGVRDTEAFF.

The chain recombines TRBV5-1 with TRBJ2-6, with TRBD1 matching over 9 bases. With 2 bases clipped from V and 4 bases from J, the junction kept 10 bases outside the gene matches. Germline CDR1 SGHRS, CDR2 YFSETQ. CDR3 length: 18 residues. CDR3 sequence (DNA): TGCGCCAGCAGCTTCACCGGGACAGGGACCTCAGGGGCCAACGTCCTGACTTTC. It specifies CASSFTGTGTSGANVLTF.